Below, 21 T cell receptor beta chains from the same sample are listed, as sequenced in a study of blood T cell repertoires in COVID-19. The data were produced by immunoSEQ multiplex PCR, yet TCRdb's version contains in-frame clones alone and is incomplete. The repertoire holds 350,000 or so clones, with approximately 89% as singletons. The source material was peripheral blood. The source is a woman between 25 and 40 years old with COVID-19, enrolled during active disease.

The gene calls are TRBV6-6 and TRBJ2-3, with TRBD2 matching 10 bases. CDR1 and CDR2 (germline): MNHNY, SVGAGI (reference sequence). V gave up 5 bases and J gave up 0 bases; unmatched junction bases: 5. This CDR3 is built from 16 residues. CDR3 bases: TGTGCCAGCAGTCCCCTACTAGCGGGAAGCACAGATACGCAGTATTTT. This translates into CASSPLLAGSTDTQYF.

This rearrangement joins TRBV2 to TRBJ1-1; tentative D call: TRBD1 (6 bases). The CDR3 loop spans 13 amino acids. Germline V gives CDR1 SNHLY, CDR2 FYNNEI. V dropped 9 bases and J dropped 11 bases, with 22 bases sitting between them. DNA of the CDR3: TGTGCCAGTCATCTGGGGGCGAGGAGTGATGCTTTCTTT. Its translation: CASHLGARSDAFF.

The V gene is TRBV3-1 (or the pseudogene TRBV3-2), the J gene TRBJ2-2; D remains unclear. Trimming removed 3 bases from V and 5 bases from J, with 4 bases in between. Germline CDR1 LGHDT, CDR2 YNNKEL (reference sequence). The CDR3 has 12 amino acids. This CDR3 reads CASSQRTGELFF. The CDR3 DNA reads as TGTGCCAGCAGCCAGAGGACCGGGGAGCTGTTTTTT.

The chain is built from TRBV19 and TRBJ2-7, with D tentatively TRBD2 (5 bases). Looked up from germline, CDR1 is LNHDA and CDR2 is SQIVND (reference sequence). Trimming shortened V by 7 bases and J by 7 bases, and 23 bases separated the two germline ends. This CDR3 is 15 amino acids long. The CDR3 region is CASTPRSDLSGEQYF. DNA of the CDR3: TGTGCCAGTACCCCCCGCTCGGACCTGTCGGGAGAGCAGTACTTC.

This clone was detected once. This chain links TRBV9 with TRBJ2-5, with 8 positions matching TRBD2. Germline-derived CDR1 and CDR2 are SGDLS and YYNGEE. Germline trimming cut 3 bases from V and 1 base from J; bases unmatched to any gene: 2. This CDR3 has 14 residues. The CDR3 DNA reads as TGTGCCAGCAGCGGGCGGGAGGCCCAAGAGACCCAGTACTTC. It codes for CASSGREAQETQYF.

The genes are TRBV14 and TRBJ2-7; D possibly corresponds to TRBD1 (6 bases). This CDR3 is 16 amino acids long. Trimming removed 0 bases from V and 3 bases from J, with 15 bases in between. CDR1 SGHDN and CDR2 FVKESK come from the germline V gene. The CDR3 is CASSQDSYTRGYEQYF. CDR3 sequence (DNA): TGTGCCAGCAGCCAAGATTCCTACACCAGGGGCTACGAGCAGTACTTC.

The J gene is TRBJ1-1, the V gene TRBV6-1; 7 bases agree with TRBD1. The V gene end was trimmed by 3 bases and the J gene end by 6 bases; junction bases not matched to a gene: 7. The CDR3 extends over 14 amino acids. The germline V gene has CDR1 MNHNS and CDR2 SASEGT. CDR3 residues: CASSDRGGGAEAFF. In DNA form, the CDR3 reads TGTGCCAGCAGTGACCGAGGGGGCGGCGCTGAAGCTTTCTTT.

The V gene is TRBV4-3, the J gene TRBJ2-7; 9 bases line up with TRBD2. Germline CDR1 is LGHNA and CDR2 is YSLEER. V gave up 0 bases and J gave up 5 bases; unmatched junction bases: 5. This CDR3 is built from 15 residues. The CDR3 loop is CASSQEIAGVDEQYF. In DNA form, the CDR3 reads TGCGCCAGCAGCCAAGAAATAGCGGGAGTCGACGAGCAGTACTTC.

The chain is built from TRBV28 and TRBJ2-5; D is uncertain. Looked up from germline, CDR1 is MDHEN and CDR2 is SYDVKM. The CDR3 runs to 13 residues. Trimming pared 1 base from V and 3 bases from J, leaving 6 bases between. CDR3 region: CASSLYSEETQYF. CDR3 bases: TGTGCCAGCAGTTTATATAGTGAAGAGACCCAGTACTTC.

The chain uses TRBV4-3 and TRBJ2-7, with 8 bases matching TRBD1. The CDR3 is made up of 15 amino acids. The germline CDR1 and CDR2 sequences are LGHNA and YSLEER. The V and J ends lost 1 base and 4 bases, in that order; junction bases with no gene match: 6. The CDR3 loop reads CASSQVAGGGYEQYF. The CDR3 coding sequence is TGCGCCAGCAGCCAAGTAGCAGGGGGCGGGTACGAGCAGTACTTC.

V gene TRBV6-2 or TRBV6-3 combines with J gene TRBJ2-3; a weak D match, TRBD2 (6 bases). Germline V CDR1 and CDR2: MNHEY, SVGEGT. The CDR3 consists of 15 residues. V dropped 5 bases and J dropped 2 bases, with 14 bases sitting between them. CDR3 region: CASSQQAGFTDTQYF. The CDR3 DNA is TGTGCCAGCAGTCAGCAAGCGGGCTTCACAGATACGCAGTATTTT.

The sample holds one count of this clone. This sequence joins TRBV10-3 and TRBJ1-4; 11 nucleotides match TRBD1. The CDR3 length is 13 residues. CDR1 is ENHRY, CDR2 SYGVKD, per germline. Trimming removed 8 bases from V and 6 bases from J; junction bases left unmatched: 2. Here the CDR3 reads CAIGGQGDEKLFF. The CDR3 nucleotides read TGTGCCATCGGGGGACAGGGGGATGAAAAACTGTTTTTT.

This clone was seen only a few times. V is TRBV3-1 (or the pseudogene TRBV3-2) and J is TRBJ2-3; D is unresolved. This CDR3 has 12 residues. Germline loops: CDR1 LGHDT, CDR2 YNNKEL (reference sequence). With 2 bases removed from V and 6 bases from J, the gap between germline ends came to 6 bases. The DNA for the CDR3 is TGTGCCAGCAGCCAATCGTCGGATACGCAGTATTTT. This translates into CASSQSSDTQYF.

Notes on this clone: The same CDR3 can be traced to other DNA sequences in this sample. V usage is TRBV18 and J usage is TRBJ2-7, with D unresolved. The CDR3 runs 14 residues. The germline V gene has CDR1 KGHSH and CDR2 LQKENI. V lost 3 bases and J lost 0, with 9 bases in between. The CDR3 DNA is TGTGCCAGCTCACCTGGAACAGACTCCTACGAGCAGTACTTC. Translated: CASSPGTDSYEQYF.

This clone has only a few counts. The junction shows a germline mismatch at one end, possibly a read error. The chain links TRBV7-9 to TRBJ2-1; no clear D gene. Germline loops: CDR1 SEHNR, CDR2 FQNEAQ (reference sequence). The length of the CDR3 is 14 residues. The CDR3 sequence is CVSEALSSYNEQFF. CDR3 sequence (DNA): TGTGTCAGCGAAGCGTTGAGCTCCTACAATGAGCAGTTCTTC.

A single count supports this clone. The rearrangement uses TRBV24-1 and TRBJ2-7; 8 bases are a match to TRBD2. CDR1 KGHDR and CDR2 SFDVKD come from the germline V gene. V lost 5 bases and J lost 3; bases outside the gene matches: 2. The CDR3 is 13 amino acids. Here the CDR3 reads CATSARGGYEQYF. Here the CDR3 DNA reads TGTGCCACCAGTGCCCGGGGGGGCTACGAGCAGTACTTC.

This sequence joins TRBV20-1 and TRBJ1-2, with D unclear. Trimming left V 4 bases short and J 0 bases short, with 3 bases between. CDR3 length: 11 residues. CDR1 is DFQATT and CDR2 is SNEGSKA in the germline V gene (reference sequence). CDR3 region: CSATSNYGYTF. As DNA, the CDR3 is TGCAGTGCTACCTCTAACTATGGCTACACCTTC.

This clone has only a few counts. CDR3 sequence: CASSEVGGNTEAFF. For the CDR3, the DNA is TGTGCCAGCAGTGAAGTTGGCGGGAACACTGAAGCTTTCTTT. This chain joins TRBV2 and TRBJ1-1, with unresolved D. The germline gives CDR1 SNHLY, CDR2 FYNNEI. The CDR3 sequence is 14 residues long. Trimming took off 1 base at V and 1 base at J, with 7 bases between the two ends. The full variable domain, in which reference TRBV2 and TRBJ1-1 provide the parts outside the CDR3, is EPEVTQTPSHQVTQMGQEVILRCVPISNHLYFYWYRQILGQKVEFLVSFYNNEISEKSEIFDDQFSVERPDGSNFTLKIRSTKLEDSAMYFCASSEVGGNTEAFFGQGTRLTVV.

CDR3: CASSPRTSHSYEQYF. DNA for the CDR3: TGTGCCAGCTCACCACGGACAAGCCACTCCTACGAGCAGTACTTC. V gene TRBV18 combines with J gene TRBJ2-7; D perhaps matches TRBD1 (5 bases). The germline V gene encodes CDR1 KGHSH and CDR2 LQKENI. V lost 1 base to trimming and J lost 0 bases, with 10 bases between them. This CDR3 has 15 amino acids.

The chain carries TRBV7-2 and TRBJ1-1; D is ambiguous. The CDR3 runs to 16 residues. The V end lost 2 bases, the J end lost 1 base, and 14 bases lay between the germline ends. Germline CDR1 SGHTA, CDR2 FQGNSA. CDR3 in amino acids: CASSLTGTRRNTEAFF. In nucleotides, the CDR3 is TGTGCCAGCAGCTTAACGGGTACCCGGCGGAACACTGAAGCTTTCTTT.

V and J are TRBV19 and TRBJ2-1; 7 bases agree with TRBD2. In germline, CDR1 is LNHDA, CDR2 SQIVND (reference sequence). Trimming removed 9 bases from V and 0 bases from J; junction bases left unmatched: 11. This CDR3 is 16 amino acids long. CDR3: CASTPSGSSSYNEQFF. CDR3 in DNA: TGTGCCAGCACGCCTAGCGGCTCCAGCTCCTACAATGAGCAGTTCTTC.